A single TCR beta chain is shown here with its context. Its recognized antigen is unknown. The sample belongs to a study of T cells in women clearing cervical HPV infection (dated by TCRdb to about 2018). Looking at the study overall: The cases were about 25 women with histologically confirmed HPV16-related CIN3 or worse, and 2 of these cases were invasive cancers. Cases were matched to controls by age within five years and by the year the sample was collected. The 20 to 25 controls were women who cleared a single incident HPV16 infection within 12 months without developing precancer or cancer. Among cases, blood sampling came a median of nearly 150 days after lesion detection, with an interquartile range of roughly 85 to 220 days. A median age of approximately 31 years was observed in cases versus roughly 40 in controls, and no significant differences in baseline characteristics were found. Blood from cases was drawn at the visit where the lesion was first identified, while blood from controls was drawn once the infection was no longer detected. Quality controls consisted of five blinded duplicates per group, for a total of some 60 samples made up of roughly 50 participants and roughly ten replicates. HLA typing was available for only a few women, so HLA type could not be excluded as a confounder. Nested within Costa Rica's Guanacaste HPV Natural History Study, an exploratory proof-of-principle case-control study compared TCR repertoires across cervical HPV16 outcomes. In the parent cohort, 10,049 women aged 18 or older were enrolled in Guanacaste, Costa Rica, during about 1993 to 1994 and then followed for less than nine years.

Every participant had a single incident cervical HPV16 infection, and prevalent HPV16 infections were excluded. Cervical HPV DNA was detected by MY09/MY11 PCR and genotyped by dot-blot hybridization. Roughly 15 mL of heparinized blood was centrifuged, after which the buffy coat was aliquoted, frozen at -30 degrees C, and then stored at -80 degrees C. Genomic DNA was extracted from buffy coat specimens using QIAGEN kits. General findings and caveats noted by the study authors: Whether associations preceded infection or resulted from infection could not be shown with the cross-sectional design, and effector/memory subsets and HPV-specific T cells were not isolated. T-cell numbers per sample were unknown, so richness differences could reflect varying T-cell content rather than repertoire biology. Random forest classifiers combining richness and V gene abundances distinguished cases from controls with an estimated AUC of 0.7 to 0.85. CIN3+ cases had significantly higher TCR repertoire richness than controls across sequencing depths, but evenness did not differ between the groups.

TCR beta CDR3 regions were amplified by multiplex PCR from an average of roughly 1,300 ng genomic DNA per sample using the immunoSEQ assay. The assay corrected primer bias using a complete synthetic TCR repertoire to establish an amplification baseline. The amplicons were sequenced using the Illumina platform. The original methods were these. Error correction of the sequences involved clustering with frequency ratios plus a modified nearest-neighbor algorithm, after which the sequences were analyzed in the immunoSEQ Analyzer using IMGT gene definitions. At each rarefaction depth, TCR richness and evenness were averaged across 20 rarefaction repeats, and samples with fewer sequences than that depth were excluded. V, D and J gene relative abundances were compared between groups with Wilcoxon rank sum tests, applying FDR correction. For the blinded duplicates, the intraclass correlation was approximately 96% for TCR richness and averaged about 81% across roughly 65 gene segments. Here the immuneACCESS table is served through TCRdb, limited to in-frame sequences with V and J called. Missing clones are a known gap in these copies; in checked studies unresolved V genes cover under half, and the rest lacks a known reason. V, J and clone size derive from that table, while D and trimming were established from the DNA sequence. The table for this sample lists 20,000 to 25,000 clones. More than 8.5% of the sample lies in the top ten.

The clonotype comes from a woman aged 18 to 75 with a cervical HPV16 infection that either progressed to CIN3+ or cleared (not recorded which). Source material: blood buffy coat.

CDR3 DNA, as far as it was read: TGTGCCAGGTCCCGCAATGAG. This gives the protein CARSRNE. The whole CDR3 reads CARSRNEQFF. The chain was built from TRBV30 and TRBJ2-1, with no confidently assigned D gene. The CDR3 is cut off 3 residues early in the read; its end comes from the germline J gene. The junction shows trimming of 8 bases on V and 6 bases on J, plus 8 bases between the germline ends. Per the germline V gene (reference sequence), GTSNPN is the CDR1 and SVGIG is the CDR2. From the cysteine through the phenylalanine, the CDR3 covers 10 amino acids. The DNA covers only part of the CDR3, 21 bases in frame from base 1. Reference TRBV30 and TRBJ2-1 genes cover what lies past the CDR3, so the full variable domain is SQTIHQWPATLVQPVGSPLSLECTVEGTSNPNLYWYRQAAGRGLQLLFYSVGIGQISSEVPQNLSASRPQDRQFILSSKKLLLSDSGFYLCARSRNEQFFGPGTRLTVL.